The T cell receptor (beta chain) under discussion was sequenced for a study of blood T cell repertoires in COVID-19. Study details: From the United States, Italy and Spain came samples of acute and convalescent COVID-19. The analysed material was cDNA or gDNA that came from T cells, B-cell-depleted T cells, or PBMCs.

Original handling: Amplification of reference gene primers provided the estimated nucleated cell counts. Sequencing was performed with immunoSEQ multiplex PCR; in TCRdb, only in-frame clones are kept and a portion is missing. The V and J calls and the clone size are those of that table, but D and trimming were determined from the DNA. The table has 35,000 to 50,000 clones, about 85% seen once. There are 16 residues in the CDR3. J was trimmed by 4 bases and V by 0 bases; bases with no gene match: 3. Germline loops: CDR1 LGHNA, CDR2 YNFKEQ. Sequenced: peripheral blood. The receptor was derived from a human donor in a cohort sampled during active COVID-19. This chain joins TRBV4-2 and TRBJ2-2, with 9 bases that match TRBD2. The CDR3 DNA is TGTGCCAGCAGCCAAGAGACTAGCGGCCCCACCGGGGAGCTGTTTTTT. Translating it yields CASSQETSGPTGELFF.